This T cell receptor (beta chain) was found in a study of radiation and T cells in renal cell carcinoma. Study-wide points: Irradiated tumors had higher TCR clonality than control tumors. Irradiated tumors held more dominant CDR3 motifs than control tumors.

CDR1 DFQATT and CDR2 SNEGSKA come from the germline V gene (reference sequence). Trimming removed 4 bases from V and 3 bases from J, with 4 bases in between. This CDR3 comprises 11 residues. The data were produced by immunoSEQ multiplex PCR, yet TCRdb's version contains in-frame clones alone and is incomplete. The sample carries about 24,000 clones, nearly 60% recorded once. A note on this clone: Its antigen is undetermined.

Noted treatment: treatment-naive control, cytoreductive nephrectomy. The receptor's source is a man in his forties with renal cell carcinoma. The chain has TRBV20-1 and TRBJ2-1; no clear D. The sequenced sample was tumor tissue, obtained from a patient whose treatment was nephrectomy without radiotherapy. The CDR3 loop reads CSAKGYNEQFF. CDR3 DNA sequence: TGCAGTGCTAAAGGCTACAATGAGCAGTTCTTC.